The T cell receptor beta chain under discussion was sequenced for a study of Graves' ophthalmopathy and Graves' hyperthyroidism. The CDR3 totals 12 residues. Germline V CDR1 and CDR2: DFQATT, SNEGSKA (reference sequence). RNA served as the template for amplifying TCR beta CDR3 regions. HTBI primers were employed in first-round RT-PCR, then a second-round multiplex PCR followed. A single record per CDR3 protein comes from TCRdb applying MiXCR to the multiplex PCR reads. In the table there are about 620,000 distinct CDR3 sequences, 22% of which are singletons. Note on this clonotype: Since a much larger clone is just one base distant, this may be a read error.

This receptor was taken from a young woman with stable Graves' hyperthyroidism. Some clones in this sample may be carry-over from other donors' samples. This chain links TRBV20-1 with TRBJ2-7; 10 bases fit TRBD2. The sample taken for sequencing was peripheral blood. In nucleotides, the CDR3 is TGCAGTTCGAGCGGGGGGGGCTACGAGCTGTACTTC. This gives the protein CSSSGGGYELYF.